This T cell receptor (beta chain) was identified during a study of T cells in Graves' hyperthyroidism and ophthalmopathy. RNA transcripts were the template for amplifying TCR beta CDR3 regions. The HTBI set primed first-round TCR CDR3 RT-PCR. One entry per CDR3 protein, called by TCRdb with MiXCR from the multiplex PCR reads. This sample has 700,000 or so distinct CDR3 sequences, with approximately 15% found just once. Patients having uncontrolled infection, another autoimmune disease, pregnancy or lactation were not included. Trimming shortened V by 6 bases and J by 10 bases, and 19 bases separated the two germline ends. The CDR3 loop spans 14 amino acids. Broader study findings: In the analysis, a 13 V-J model separated ophthalmopathy from stable hyperthyroidism.

Concerning this clonotype: Its matching antigen is unknown. A much larger clone differs from this one at a single base, so this may be a read error.

The clonotype was recovered from a woman aged 50 to 60 with Graves' ophthalmopathy. Source material: blood. The V call is TRBV12-3 or TRBV12-4, the J call TRBJ2-1; D ambiguous. CDR3 residues: CASRFRRGTGEQFF. The CDR3 DNA reads TGTGCCAGCAGGTTTAGACGCGGAACGGGCGAGCAGTTCTTC.